This TCR delta chain was retrieved from a study of Vδ1+ human thymocytes. This clone turned up a few times. Its antigen remains unknown. Distinct nucleotide sequences in the sample also encode this CDR3. The template was reverse-transcribed extracted RNA. Pooled V-gene forward primers with one constant-region reverse primer generated the CDR3 amplicons by multiplex PCR. TCRdb made new clone calls on the multiplex PCR reads using CATT. The table shows 70,000 to 90,000 delta-chain clones, with approximately 34% occurring only once. Broader study findings: Thymic TRG and TRD repertoires appeared highly polyclonal.

V lost 2 bases to trimming and J lost 8 bases, with 30 bases between them. Looked up from germline, CDR1 is TSWWSYY and CDR2 is QGS. The CDR3 sequence is 20 residues long. This receptor was taken from a boy under two years old who had congenital heart surgery. The sample was Vdelta1+ gamma-delta thymocytes from the thymus. The subset denotes: FACS-sorted CD3+ TCRalphabeta- TCRVdelta1+ TCRVdelta2- thymocytes. The J gene is TRDJ2, the V gene TRDV1; perhaps TRDD3 as D (6 bases). CDR3 sequence: CALGEKNGSPSNTGTAQLFF. In DNA, the CDR3 is TGTGCTCTTGGGGAAAAAAACGGATCTCCTTCGAATACTGGGACGGCACAACTCTTCTTT.